This TCR beta chain was identified in a study of OX40 agonist ivuxolimab in advanced cancers. For the study at large: The dose-escalation group included hepatocellular carcinoma, melanoma, renal cell carcinoma and head and neck cancer.

Assay used: immunoSEQ multiplex PCR; TCRdb lists only in-frame clones, some missing. Here the sample spans tens of thousands of clones, over 80% being singletons. Germline-derived CDR1 and CDR2 are LNHDA and SQIVND (reference sequence). V shed 6 bases and J shed 2 bases, with 5 bases lying between them. The CDR3 is made up of 13 amino acids. The V gene is TRBV19, the J gene TRBJ2-6; D is unclear. The sample in question was CD4+ or CD8+ T cells sorted from blood, obtained in a trial of the OX40 agonist ivuxolimab. The TCR originated in an adult with an advanced solid tumor such as melanoma, head and neck, liver or kidney cancer. The CDR3 loop is CASRLPGANVLTF. DNA of the CDR3: TGTGCCAGTAGACTTCCTGGGGCCAACGTCCTGACTTTC.